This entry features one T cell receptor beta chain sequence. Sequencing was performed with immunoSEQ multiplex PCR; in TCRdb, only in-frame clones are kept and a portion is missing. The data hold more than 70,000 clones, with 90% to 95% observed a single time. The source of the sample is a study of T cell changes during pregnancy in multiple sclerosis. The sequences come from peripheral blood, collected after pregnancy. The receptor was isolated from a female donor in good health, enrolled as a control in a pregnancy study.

CDR3 nucleotide sequence: TGTGCCAGCAGCCCACAGGGAGATTCATATACGCAGTATTTT. Its protein product is CASSPQGDSYTQYF. V and J are TRBV7-3 and TRBJ2-3; perhaps TRBD1 as D (6 bases). The CDR3 is made up of 14 amino acids. Germline V gene data show CDR1 as SGHTA and CDR2 as FQGTGA. V lost 5 bases and J 7 bases, leaving 16 bases between the germline ends.